This TCR beta chain came from a study of T cell clonotyping in hematopoietic cell transplantation. The CDR3 is 16 residues long. Germline V gene lookup returns CDR1 SGHTA and CDR2 FQGNSA. V was pared by 2 bases and J by 10 bases, with 15 bases of the junction left unmatched. Clones were sequenced by immunoSEQ multiplex PCR, and TCRdb holds only the in-frame ones, with some missing. The sample records approximately 30,000 clones, about 94% being singletons. Source material: peripheral blood mononuclear cells. This rearrangement joins TRBV7-2 to TRBJ2-3, with 7 bases lining up with TRBD1. The sequence was obtained from a man aged 50-60 years in good health. Some clones in this sample may be carry-over from other donors' samples. The CDR3 reads CASSLMGTTGRTAQYF. The CDR3, as DNA: TGTGCCAGCAGCTTAATGGGGACGACAGGGCGGACGGCGCAGTATTTT.